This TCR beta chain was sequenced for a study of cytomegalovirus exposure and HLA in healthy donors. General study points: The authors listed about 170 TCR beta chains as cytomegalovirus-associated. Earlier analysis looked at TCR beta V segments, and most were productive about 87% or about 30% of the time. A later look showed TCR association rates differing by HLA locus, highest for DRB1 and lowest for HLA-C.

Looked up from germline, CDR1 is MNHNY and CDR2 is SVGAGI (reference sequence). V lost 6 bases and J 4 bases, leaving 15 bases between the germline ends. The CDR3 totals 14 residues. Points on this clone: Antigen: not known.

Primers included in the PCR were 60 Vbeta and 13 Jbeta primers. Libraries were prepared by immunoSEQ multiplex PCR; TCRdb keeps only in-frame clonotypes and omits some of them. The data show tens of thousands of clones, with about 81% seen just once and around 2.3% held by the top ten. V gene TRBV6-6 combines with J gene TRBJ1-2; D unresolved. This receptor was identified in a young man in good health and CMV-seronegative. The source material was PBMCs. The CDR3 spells CASRESRNGYGYTF. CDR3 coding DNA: TGTGCCAGCAGAGAGTCCAGGAACGGCTATGGCTACACCTTC.